Listed here is a single T cell receptor (beta chain). Profiled with immunoSEQ multiplex PCR; TCRdb holds only in-frame clones, not every one. This repertoire shows approximately 98,000 clones, just under 95% found once; its top ten account for about 1.4%. This record belongs to a study of siplizumab effects on memory and regulatory T cells. CDR1 is MNHEY and CDR2 is SVGAGI in the germline V gene. Trimming took off 5 bases at V and 2 bases at J, with 11 bases between the two ends. The CDR3 totals 14 residues. The clonotype originates from a human donor in good health. Material for sequencing was non-Treg CD4+ T cells sorted from blood. J is TRBJ2-3 and V is TRBV6-5, with a weak D call TRBD2 (6 bases). Here the CDR3 reads CASSPDYYTDTQYF. The CDR3 DNA reads as TGTGCCAGCAGTCCGGACTATTACACAGATACGCAGTATTTT.